Described below is a single TCR beta chain sequence and its context. What it binds is not known. This CDR3 has 12 residues. The germline V gene encodes CDR1 MNHEY and CDR2 SVGEGT. With 8 bases removed from V and 8 bases from J, the gap between germline ends came to 15 bases. The T cells that were sequenced for TCR beta were CD8+ and CD4+ cells from blood. An amount of RNA that ranged from roughly 0.5 to 1 ug was reverse transcribed with random hexamers. TCRdb reanalysed the immunoSEQ multiplex PCR reads using MiXCR and keeps one entry per CDR3 protein. The repertoire holds about 160,000 distinct CDR3 sequences, 95% to 96% seen once, with 0.12% in the top ten. The data were taken from a study of CD8 T cells in Susac syndrome. Overall study findings and caveats: The CD4+ T cell repertoires from Susac syndrome exhibited no clonal expansion.

The receptor was isolated from a human donor with Susac syndrome. The rearrangement joins TRBV6-2 or TRBV6-3 to TRBJ2-5, with D possibly TRBD2 on 6 matching bases. Sequenced sample: CD4+ T cells from PBMCs. This chain's CDR3 is CASGRLGLTQYF. CDR3 nucleotide sequence: TGTGCCAGCGGGAGACTAGGTCTCACCCAGTACTTC.